Listed below are T cell receptor beta chains from one sample, sequenced in a study of shared clonotypes between healthy human individuals. Assay used: immunoSEQ multiplex PCR; TCRdb lists only in-frame clones, some missing. The table has 700,000 or so clones, about two thirds seen once. The material sequenced was memory CD4+ T cells sorted from blood. Receptor source: a woman aged 25 to 39 in good health. Each CDR3 is given with its conserved first and last residue. A clone size is listed for some rows: how often the clone was seen (once, few, many), or a class if it is expanded.

. | TRBJ2-1 | TRBV11-3 | CASSLGSGSIYNEQFF
. | TRBJ2-7 | TRBV18 | CASSAPAGVYEQYF
. | TRBJ2-7 | TRBV19 | CASSIGQGIYEQYF
. | TRBJ2-3 | TRBV4-1 | CASSRGLAGTDTQYF
. | TRBJ2-7 | TRBV15 | CATSRDGYEQYF
. | TRBJ2-1 | TRBV5-1 | CASSATGTDYNEQFF
. | TRBJ2-1 | TRBV18 | CASDATGNNEQFF
once | TRBJ2-2 | TRBV5-4 | CASSLVRTGELFF
. | TRBJ1-2 | TRBV2 | CASRRRQGDYGYTF
. | TRBJ1-1 | TRBV16 | CASSQVSGNTEAFF
. | TRBJ2-1 | TRBV19 | CASSKEGYEQFF
. | TRBJ2-1 | TRBV5-1 | CASSLVGLADNEQFF
few | TRBJ2-2 | TRBV9 | CASSAGLAGTGELFF
few | TRBJ2-7 | TRBV7-6 | CASSASDNEQYF
. | TRBJ2-7 | TRBV18 | CASSPGVSSYEQYF
. | TRBJ2-5 | TRBV19 | CASSIGGLAEQETQYF
. | TRBJ2-7 | TRBV6-6 | CASSRRGDGVYEQYF
. | TRBJ2-7 | TRBV28 | CASSSGQGYEQYF
. | TRBJ2-3 | TRBV6-1 | CASRGYTDTQYF
once | TRBJ2-7 | TRBV7-3 | CASSPGGDEQYF
. | TRBJ1-5 | TRBV7-9 | CASSFSGDQPQHF
. | TRBJ1-2 | TRBV28 | CASSADRRGYGYTF
. | TRBJ2-1 | TRBV11-2 | CASSLMGNEQFF
. | TRBJ2-7 | TRBV18 | CASSPGTSRSYEQYF
. | TRBJ2-1 | TRBV28 | CATHSGVYNEQFF
. | TRBJ2-3 | TRBV25-1 | CASSAWDTQYF
. | TRBJ2-3 | TRBV28 | CASSAPGPDTQYF
. | TRBJ1-2 | TRBV2 | CASSDSGNNYGYTF
. | TRBJ2-7 | TRBV11-2 | CASSLKLRASGSYEQYF
. | TRBJ2-2 | TRBV6-1 | CASTSRGGGELFF
. | TRBJ2-3 | TRBV5-1 | CASSPGLALSTDTQYF